Following are 9 T cell receptor beta chains from one sample sequenced in a study of control samples from healthy donors and cancer patients. Using immunoSEQ multiplex PCR, the repertoire was profiled, and TCRdb retains in-frame clones only, with some absent. The sample includes about 130,000 clones, approximately 92% seen only once; the top ten take less than 2.5%. The specimen sequenced was blood. The receptors stem from a woman in her forties or fifties in good health.

The chain carries TRBV11-2 and TRBJ2-2; no clear D. Deletions cut 3 bases from V and 1 base from J, with 9 bases between. The germline V gene has CDR1 SGHAT and CDR2 FQNNGV. The CDR3 covers 15 residues. The CDR3 DNA follows: TGTGCCAGCAGCTTCTCTTGGAAGAACACCGGGGAGCTGTTTTTT. Translating it yields CASSFSWKNTGELFF. The whole variable domain, filled in from reference TRBV11-2 and TRBJ2-2, reads EAGVAQSPRYKIIEKRQSVAFWCNPISGHATLYWYQQILGQGPKLLIQFQNNGVVDDSQLPKDRFSAERLKGVDSTLKIQPAKLEDSAVYLCASSFSWKNTGELFFGEGSRLTVL.

The chain's CDR3 is CAWSVGSSSSQPQHF. The CDR3 DNA reads as TGTGCCTGGAGTGTTGGGTCCTCATCGTCGCAGCCCCAGCATTTT. V is TRBV30 and J is TRBJ1-5; no definite D call. V was pared by 0 bases and J by 7 bases, with 16 bases between. This CDR3 spans 15 amino acids. CDR1 is GTSNPN, CDR2 SVGIG, per germline (reference sequence).

V is TRBV11-2 and J is TRBJ2-7, with D uncertain. Trimming took off 3 bases at V and 3 bases at J, with 9 bases between the two ends. CDR1 is SGHAT, CDR2 FQNNGV, per germline. CDR3 size: 13 residues. CDR3 in amino acids: CASSFGRNYEQYF. The CDR3 nucleotides read TGTGCCAGCAGCTTTGGACGGAACTACGAGCAGTACTTC.

The V gene is TRBV2, the J gene TRBJ1-6; D is undetermined. The CDR3 is 13 amino acids. The V and J ends lost 2 bases and 13 bases respectively, with 12 bases between them. Per the germline V gene, CDR1 is SNHLY and CDR2 is FYNNEI. As DNA, the CDR3 is TGTGCCAGCAGTGAACGAGAGGGTTACCCCCTCCACTTT. The encoded protein is CASSEREGYPLHF.

This clone was seen a few times. This chain uses TRBV4-1 with TRBJ2-7; 10 positions agree with TRBD1. Per the germline V gene, CDR1 is MGHRA and CDR2 is YSYEKL. V was clipped by 3 bases and J by 6 bases; unmatched bases: 5. CDR3 size: 14 residues. The CDR3, as DNA: TGCGCCAGCAGCCACCCTGGACAGGGGGGCGAGCAGTACTTC. It encodes CASSHPGQGGEQYF.

The rearrangement joins TRBV20-1 to TRBJ2-1; 8 nucleotides agree with TRBD2. The CDR3 covers 11 residues. V lost 7 bases, J lost 7 bases, and 3 bases stayed unmatched. Germline values: CDR1 DFQATT, CDR2 SNEGSKA (reference sequence). CDR3 coding DNA: TGCAGTGTTAGCGGGATGAATGAGCAGTTCTTC. This encodes CSVSGMNEQFF.

This sequence joins TRBV19 and TRBJ2-3; 7 nucleotides align to TRBD2. The V gene's germline CDR1 is LNHDA and CDR2 SQIVND (reference sequence). V gave up 3 bases and J gave up 3 bases; unmatched junction bases: 6. CDR3 length: 15 residues. The CDR3 DNA reads TGTGCCAGTAGTATGGGGGGGTTTCTGACAGATACGCAGTATTTT. Its translation: CASSMGGFLTDTQYF.

This chain joins TRBV19 and TRBJ1-5; D is ambiguous. The V end was cut by 6 bases, the J end by 6 bases, with 9 bases between. CDR3 size: 12 residues. Germline CDR1 is LNHDA and CDR2 is SQIVND (reference sequence). Written as DNA, the CDR3 is TGTGCCAGTAGAATGGAATCTCAGCCCCAGCATTTT. Amino acid sequence: CASRMESQPQHF.

The chain joins TRBV2 to TRBJ1-4, with 8 nucleotides matching TRBD1. Germline V lookup: CDR1 SNHLY, CDR2 FYNNEI. This CDR3 contains 13 residues. The trim removed 11 bases at V and 7 bases at J, leaving 9 bases unmatched. CDR3 sequence reads: CAGTGGPGEKLFF. CDR3 in DNA: TGTGCCGGCACAGGGGGGCCAGGTGAAAAACTGTTTTTT.